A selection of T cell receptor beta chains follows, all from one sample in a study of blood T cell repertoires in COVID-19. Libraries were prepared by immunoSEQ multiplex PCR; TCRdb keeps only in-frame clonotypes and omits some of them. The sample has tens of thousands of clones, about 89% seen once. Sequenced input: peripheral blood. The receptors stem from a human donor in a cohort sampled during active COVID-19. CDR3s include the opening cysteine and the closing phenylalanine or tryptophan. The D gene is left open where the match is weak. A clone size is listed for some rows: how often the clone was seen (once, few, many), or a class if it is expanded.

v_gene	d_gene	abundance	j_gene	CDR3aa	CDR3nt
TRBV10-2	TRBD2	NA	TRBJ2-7	CASAVGLAASYEQYF	TGCGCCAGTGCAGTCGGACTAGCGGCCTCCTACGAGCAGTACTTC
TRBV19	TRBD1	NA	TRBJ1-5	CASSMPPGQGVSQPQHF	TGTGCCAGTAGTATGCCACCGGGACAGGGGGTTAGTCAGCCCCAGCATTTT
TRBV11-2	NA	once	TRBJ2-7	CASSRVRGGRGSYEQYF	TGTGCCAGCAGCCGCGTTAGGGGGGGCCGGGGGTCCTACGAGCAGTACTTC
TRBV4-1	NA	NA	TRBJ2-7	CASSQKLGEYEQYF	TGCGCCAGCAGCCAAAAACTGGGAGAGTACGAGCAGTACTTC
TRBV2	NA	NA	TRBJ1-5	CASSEDRVGGQPQHF	TGTGCCAGCAGTGAGGACCGAGTAGGAGGACAGCCCCAGCATTTT
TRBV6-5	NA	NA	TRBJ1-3	CASSLQVAANTIYF	TGTGCCAGCAGTTTACAGGTGGCCGCGAACACCATATATTTT
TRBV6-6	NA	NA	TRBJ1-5	CASSYPSYSNQPQHF	TGTGCCAGCAGTTACCCCTCCTATAGCAATCAGCCCCAGCATTTT
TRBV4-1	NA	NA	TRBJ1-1	CASSQPTKGNTEAFF	TGCGCCAGCAGCCAACCGACAAAAGGTAACACTGAAGCTTTCTTT
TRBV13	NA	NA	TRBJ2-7	CASSLYPRGTASYEQYF	TGTGCCAGCAGCTTATATCCCCGCGGAACTGCGTCCTACGAGCAGTACTTC
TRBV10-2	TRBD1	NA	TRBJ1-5	CASSWTGVNQPQHF	TGCGCCAGCAGCTGGACAGGGGTTAATCAGCCCCAGCATTTT
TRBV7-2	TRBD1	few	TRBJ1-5	CASSLQGGGNQPQHF	TGTGCCAGCAGCTTACAGGGGGGAGGCAATCAGCCCCAGCATTTT
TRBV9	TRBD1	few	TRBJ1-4	CASSPYGTGGEKLFF	TGTGCCAGCAGCCCGTACGGGACAGGGGGGGAAAAACTGTTTTTT
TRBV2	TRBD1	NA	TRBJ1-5	CASSGGQGALQPQHF	TGTGCCAGCAGTGGAGGACAGGGGGCCCTTCAGCCCCAGCATTTT
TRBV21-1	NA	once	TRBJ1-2	CASSKQESNYGYTF	TGTGCCAGCAGCAAACAGGAAAGCAACTATGGCTACACCTTC
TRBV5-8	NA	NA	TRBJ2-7	CASSLGNSKDEQYF	TGTGCCAGCAGCTTGGGTAATAGCAAGGACGAGCAGTACTTC
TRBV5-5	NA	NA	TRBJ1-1	CASSLIPDPEAFF	TGTGCCAGCAGCTTGATTCCAGATCCCGAAGCTTTCTTT
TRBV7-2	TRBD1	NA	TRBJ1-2	CASSLAQGTGNYGYTF	TGTGCCAGCAGCTTAGCTCAAGGGACAGGCAACTATGGCTACACCTTC
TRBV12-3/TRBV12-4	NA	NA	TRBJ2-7	CASSLAGAEQYF	TGTGCCAGCAGTTTAGCGGGGGCAGAGCAGTACTTC
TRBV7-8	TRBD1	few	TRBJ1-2	CASSLYVGGNGYTF	TGTGCCAGCAGCTTATATGTAGGGGGCAATGGCTACACCTTC
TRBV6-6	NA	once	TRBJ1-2	CASSPRVSYGYTF	TGTGCCAGCAGCCCCCGGGTTTCCTATGGCTACACCTTC
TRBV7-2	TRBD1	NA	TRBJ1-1	CASRKDRGAMNTEAFF	TGTGCCAGCAGAAAGGACAGGGGGGCTATGAACACTGAAGCTTTCTTT
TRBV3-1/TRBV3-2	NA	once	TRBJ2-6	CASSHSDEGSGANVLTF	TGTGCCAGCAGCCATTCGGACGAGGGATCTGGGGCCAACGTCCTGACTTTC
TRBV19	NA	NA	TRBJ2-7	CASSPYPGTPTYEQYF	TGTGCCAGTAGTCCGTATCCCGGGACACCTACCTACGAGCAGTACTTC
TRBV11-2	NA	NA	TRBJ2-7	CASSLDRYSGGSEQYF	TGTGCCAGCAGCTTAGATAGGTATTCCGGAGGAAGCGAGCAGTACTTC
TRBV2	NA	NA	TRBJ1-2	CASSEPGQGHGYTF	TGTGCCAGCAGTGAACCCGGGCAGGGTCATGGCTACACCTTC
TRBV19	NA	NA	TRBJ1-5	CASSTTAPGVDQPQHF	TGTGCCAGTAGTACCACTGCCCCAGGGGTCGATCAGCCCCAGCATTTT
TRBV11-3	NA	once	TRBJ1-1	CASSTRRNTEAFF	TGTGCCAGCAGCACCCGTAGGAACACTGAAGCTTTCTTT
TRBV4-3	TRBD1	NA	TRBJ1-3	CASSQDGPTGVGNTIYF	TGCGCCAGCAGCCAAGACGGACCCACAGGGGTTGGAAACACCATATATTTT
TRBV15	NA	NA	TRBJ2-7	CATSDPRARGHSEQYF	TGTGCCACCAGCGATCCCCGGGCCCGGGGACATAGCGAGCAGTACTTC
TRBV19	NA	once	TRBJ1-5	CASRQYLNSNQPQHF	TGTGCCAGCCGACAGTACCTGAATAGCAATCAGCCCCAGCATTTT
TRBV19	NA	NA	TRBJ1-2	CASTNGGVGYTF	TGTGCCAGTACGAACGGGGGGGTCGGCTACACCTTC
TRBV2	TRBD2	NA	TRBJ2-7	CASSPTSGVPYEQYF	TGTGCCAGCAGTCCAACTAGCGGGGTTCCCTACGAGCAGTACTTC
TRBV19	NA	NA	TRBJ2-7	CASSIASSYEQYF	TGTGCCAGTAGTATAGCGTCCTCCTACGAGCAGTACTTC
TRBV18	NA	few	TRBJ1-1	CASSSTVNTEAFF	TGTGCCAGCTCATCGACAGTGAACACTGAAGCTTTCTTT
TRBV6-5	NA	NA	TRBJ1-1	CASSYPGGLSHEAFF	TGTGCCAGCAGTTACCCGGGAGGGCTCTCACATGAAGCTTTCTTT
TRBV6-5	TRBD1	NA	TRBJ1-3	CASSSGQVSGNTIYF	TGTGCCAGCAGTTCAGGACAGGTCTCTGGAAACACCATATATTTT
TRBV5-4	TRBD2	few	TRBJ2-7	CASSKTSGLAAYEQYF	TGTGCCAGCAGCAAAACCTCCGGACTAGCGGCGTACGAGCAGTACTTC
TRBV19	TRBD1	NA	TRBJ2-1	CASSFPGQGNEQFF	TGTGCCAGTAGTTTCCCGGGACAGGGGAATGAGCAGTTCTTC
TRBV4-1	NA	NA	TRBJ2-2	CASSRRGENTGELFF	TGCGCCAGCAGCCGGAGGGGAGAGAACACCGGGGAGCTGTTTTTT
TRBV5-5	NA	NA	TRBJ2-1	CASSLERSSSLRYEQFF	TGTGCCAGCAGCCTGGAGAGGTCATCCTCCCTTCGCTATGAGCAGTTCTTC
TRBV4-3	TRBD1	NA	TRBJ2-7	CASSQGTGLWYEQYF	TGCGCCAGCAGCCAAGGGACAGGCTTGTGGTACGAGCAGTACTTC
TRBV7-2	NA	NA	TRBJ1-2	CASSLVFYGYTF	TGTGCCAGCAGCCTCGTATTCTATGGCTACACCTTC
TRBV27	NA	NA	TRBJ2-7	CASSGRTHYYEQYF	TGTGCCAGCAGTGGCCGTACCCACTATTACGAGCAGTACTTC
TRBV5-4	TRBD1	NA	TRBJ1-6	CASSLEGQSPLHF	TGTGCCAGCAGCTTGGAGGGACAGTCACCCCTCCACTTT
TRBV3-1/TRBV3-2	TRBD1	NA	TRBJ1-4	CASSLQGTEKLFF	TGTGCCAGCAGCCTACAGGGGACGGAAAAACTGTTTTTT
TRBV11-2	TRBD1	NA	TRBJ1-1	CASSLGRGQKGMNTEAFF	TGTGCCAGCAGCTTGGGTCGGGGACAGAAGGGGATGAACACTGAAGCTTTCTTT
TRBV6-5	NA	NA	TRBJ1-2	CASTRGGGNGYTF	TGTGCCAGCACCCGGGGGGGAGGGAATGGCTACACCTTC
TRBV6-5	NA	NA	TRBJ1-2	CASRTEHYGYTF	TGTGCCAGCAGGACAGAGCACTATGGCTACACCTTC
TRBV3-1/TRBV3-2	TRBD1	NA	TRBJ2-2	CASSQDGTGAGELFF	TGTGCCAGCAGCCAAGATGGGACAGGGGCCGGGGAGCTGTTTTTT
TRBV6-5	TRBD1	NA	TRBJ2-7	CASTIRTGSYEQYF	TGTGCCAGCACCATCCGGACAGGCTCCTACGAGCAGTACTTC
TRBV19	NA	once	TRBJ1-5	CASSIGQNNQPQHF	TGTGCCAGTAGTATAGGGCAGAACAATCAGCCCCAGCATTTT
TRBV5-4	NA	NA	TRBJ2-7	CASSSPQGKGTYEQYF	TGTGCCAGCAGCTCACCTCAGGGAAAGGGGACCTACGAGCAGTACTTC
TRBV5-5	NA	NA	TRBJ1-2	CASSSGTPLEYGYTF	TGTGCCAGCAGCTCCGGGACTCCCCTCGAGTATGGCTACACCTTC
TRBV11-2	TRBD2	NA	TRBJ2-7	CASSLEKWEGPYEQYF	TGTGCCAGCAGCTTAGAAAAGTGGGAGGGACCCTACGAGCAGTACTTC
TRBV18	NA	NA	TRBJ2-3	CASSPPEGPDTQYF	TGTGCCAGCTCACCACCGGAGGGCCCAGATACGCAGTATTTT
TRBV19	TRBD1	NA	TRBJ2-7	CASSSRQGRYEQYF	TGTGCCAGTAGTTCCCGACAGGGACGGTACGAGCAGTACTTC